These 30 T cell receptor beta chains came from one sample sequenced in a study of PD-L1 blockade in urothelial cancer. Clones were sequenced by immunoSEQ multiplex PCR, and TCRdb holds only the in-frame ones, with some missing. This sample has about 87,000 clones, with roughly 84% found just once. Time point specified: pretreatment peripheral blood. Sequences were derived from PBMCs, sampled around atezolizumab (anti-PD-L1) treatment. These receptors came from a man aged 60 to 69 with urothelial cancer.

This chain joins TRBV18 and TRBJ2-3, with 9 bases fitting TRBD1. The CDR3 has 16 residues. V trimming: 3 bases; J trimming: 0 bases; junction bases outside the gene matches: 4. The V gene's germline CDR1 is KGHSH and CDR2 LQKENI. The CDR3 spells CASSPTGGASTDTQYF. DNA for the CDR3: TGTGCCAGCTCACCTACAGGGGGCGCAAGCACAGATACGCAGTATTTT.

The chain links TRBV4-3 to TRBJ2-3; 9 positions agree with TRBD2. CDR1 LGHNA and CDR2 YSLEER come from the germline V gene. Unmatched junction bases numbered 13, after V lost 4 bases and J lost 2 bases. The CDR3 sequence is 18 residues long. The CDR3 nucleotides read TGCGCCAGCAGCCTTTCCAGGCTAGCGGGAATATCCACAGATACGCAGTATTTT. The encoded protein is CASSLSRLAGISTDTQYF.

This rearrangement joins TRBV1 to TRBJ2-3; TRBD2, the D gene given by the table, was not confirmed from the DNA. TRBV1 is labeled a pseudogene. This CDR3 spans 16 amino acids. This CDR3 reads CTSSQLKTSGTDTQYF. The CDR3 bases are TGCACCAGCAGCCAACTGAAGACTAGCGGGACAGATACGCAGTATTTT.

The rearrangement links TRBV11-2 to TRBJ2-5; 12 nucleotides agree with TRBD2. This CDR3 contains 18 residues. V trimming: 0 bases; J trimming: 3 bases; junction bases outside the gene matches: 8. The germline CDR1 and CDR2 sequences are SGHAT and FQNNGV. DNA for the CDR3: TGTGCCAGCAGCTTAGACGGATTTTCTAGCGGGGGGGAAGAGACCCAGTACTTC. Its translation: CASSLDGFSSGGEETQYF.

This clone was counted once. V gene TRBV6-5 combines with J gene TRBJ2-7; D is possibly TRBD2 (5 bases). V lost 4 bases and J lost 3, with 13 bases in between. Germline lookup yields CDR1 MNHEY and CDR2 SVGAGI. The CDR3 consists of 14 residues. In nucleotides, the CDR3 is TGTGCCAGCAGTTTTCAAGAGGGCTTCTACGAGCAGTACTTC. It yields the protein CASSFQEGFYEQYF.

CDR3 loop: CASSLGAPTGELFF. CDR3 nucleotides: TGTGCCAGCAGCTTAGGGGCCCCCACCGGGGAGCTGTTTTTT. V gene TRBV5-6 combines with J gene TRBJ2-2; TRBD1 is a possible D gene (5 bases). The CDR3 spans 14 residues. Per germline, CDR1 SGHDT and CDR2 YYEEEE. V was pared by 2 bases and J by 4 bases, with 9 bases between.

The chain joins TRBV19 to TRBJ1-2; D perhaps matches TRBD1 (5 bases). The V gene's germline CDR1 is LNHDA and CDR2 SQIVND (reference sequence). The ends were cut back, 5 bases at V and 7 bases at J, with 17 bases in the middle. This CDR3 is 14 amino acids long. CDR3 nucleotides: TGTGCCAGTAGTGGCGACGGGACTAGAGGTGGCTACACCTTC. It yields the protein CASSGDGTRGGYTF. The full variable domain, rest sourced from reference TRBV19 and TRBJ1-2, is DGGITQSPKYLFRKEGQNVTLSCEQNLNHDAMYWYRQDPGQGLRLIYYSQIVNDFQKGDIAEGYSVSREKKESFPLTVTSAQKNPTAFYLCASSGDGTRGGYTFGSGTRLTVV.

This clone was seen only once. The same CDR3 can be traced to other DNA sequences in this sample. The rearrangement uses TRBV5-6 and TRBJ1-1, with TRBD1 matching 8 bases. This CDR3 spans 14 amino acids. V lost 1 base and J lost 4; bases outside the gene matches: 3. Germline loops: CDR1 SGHDT, CDR2 YYEEEE. The CDR3 bases are TGTGCCAGCAGCTTGCAGGGGGCAGTCACTGAAGCTTTCTTT. The encoded protein is CASSLQGAVTEAFF.

The J gene is TRBJ2-7, the V gene TRBV4-1; 7 bases are shared with TRBD1. V gave up 4 bases and J gave up 0 bases; unmatched junction bases: 12. The CDR3 is 17 amino acids. CDR1 and CDR2 from the germline V gene are MGHRA and YSYEKL. CDR3 amino acids: CASSPPGQETDSYEQYF. The CDR3, as DNA: TGCGCCAGCAGCCCTCCAGGACAGGAAACGGACTCCTACGAGCAGTACTTC.

The V gene is TRBV5-4, the J gene TRBJ1-2; D uncertain. The CDR3 loop spans 13 amino acids. From germline, CDR1 is SGHNT and CDR2 YYREEE (reference sequence). Trimming pared 1 base from V and 4 bases from J, leaving 8 bases between. CDR3 residues: CASSLLVGYGYTF. DNA for the CDR3: TGTGCCAGCAGCTTGCTAGTTGGCTATGGCTACACCTTC.

V and J are TRBV5-4 and TRBJ2-3, with unresolved D. V was shortened by 0 bases and J by 4 bases, with 6 bases between the two germline ends. The CDR3 runs 13 residues. Per germline, CDR1 SGHNT and CDR2 YYREEE (reference sequence). DNA for the CDR3: TGTGCCAGCAGCTTGGTGGCGGCAGATACGCAGTATTTT. Its translation is CASSLVAADTQYF.

The rearrangement joins TRBV7-9 to TRBJ1-4; TRBD1 aligns across 8 bases. The length of the CDR3 is 15 residues. The trim removed 5 bases at V and 5 bases at J, leaving 7 bases unmatched. CDR1 is SEHNR, CDR2 FQNEAQ, per germline (reference sequence). The chain's CDR3 is CASSTRTGTNEKLFF. The CDR3 DNA is TGTGCCAGCAGCACCCGGACAGGGACGAATGAAAAACTGTTTTTT. The full variable domain, rest sourced from reference TRBV7-9 and TRBJ1-4, is DTGVSQNPRHKITKRGQNVTFRCDPISEHNRLYWYRQTLGQGPEFLTYFQNEAQLEKSRLLSDRFSAERPKGSFSTLEIQRTEQGDSAMYLCASSTRTGTNEKLFFGSGTQLSVL.

This clone showed up just once. This sequence joins TRBV5-6 and TRBJ1-2; unclear D gene. Germline V CDR1 and CDR2: SGHDT, YYEEEE. V was pared by 2 bases and J by 2 bases, with 7 bases between. The CDR3 is 13 residues long. CDR3: CASSFGENYGYTF. The DNA of the CDR3 is TGTGCCAGCAGCTTTGGGGAGAACTATGGCTACACCTTC.

The genes are TRBV2 and TRBJ1-5; the D gene is possibly TRBD1 (5 bases). CDR3 length: 15 residues. CDR1 and CDR2 from the germline V gene are SNHLY and FYNNEI. Trimming cost V 6 bases and J 4 bases, with 16 bases left between them. CDR3 bases: TGTGCCAGCAGAGCAGGGTCAGAGAGGAATCAGCCCCAGCATTTT. Encoded protein: CASRAGSERNQPQHF. The full variable domain, rest sourced from reference TRBV2 and TRBJ1-5, is EPEVTQTPSHQVTQMGQEVILRCVPISNHLYFYWYRQILGQKVEFLVSFYNNEISEKSEIFDDQFSVERPDGSNFTLKIRSTKLEDSAMYFCASRAGSERNQPQHFGDGTRLSIL.

The chain couples TRBV25-1 to TRBJ2-5; D is possibly TRBD2 (6 bases). Germline assignment: CDR1 MGHDK and CDR2 SYGVNS. This CDR3 is 14 amino acids long. V was clipped by 2 bases and J by 4 bases, with 11 bases between them. The CDR3 loop is CASSEVAERETQYF. CDR3 nucleotide sequence: TGTGCCAGCAGTGAAGTAGCGGAACGAGAGACCCAGTACTTC.

The chain combines TRBV7-2 with TRBJ1-1, with D possibly TRBD1 on 6 matching bases. Trimming left V 1 base short and J 6 bases short, with 15 bases between. This CDR3 region has 15 residues. Germline-derived CDR1 and CDR2 are SGHTA and FQGNSA. The CDR3 coding sequence is TGTGCCAGCAGCTTAGTGTCAGGGGCTAGGTCTGAAGCTTTCTTT. It is translated as CASSLVSGARSEAFF.

The genes are TRBV14 and TRBJ2-5; tentatively, D is TRBD2 (5 bases). The V and J ends lost 3 bases and 4 bases respectively, with 12 bases between them. The CDR3 is 14 residues long. Germline CDR1 reads SGHDN; CDR2 reads FVKESK. The CDR3 sequence is CASSHQRLRETQYF. Here the CDR3 DNA reads TGTGCCAGCAGCCATCAGCGGCTCCGAGAGACCCAGTACTTC.

This clone occurred once. This rearrangement joins TRBV10-2 to TRBJ1-5, with 9 bases lining up with TRBD1. The CDR3 length is 14 residues. J lost 7 bases, V lost 6 bases, and 7 bases had no gene match. Germline CDR1 reads WSHSY; CDR2 reads SAAADI. This CDR3 reads CASSSRQGGQPQHF. DNA of the CDR3: TGCGCCAGCAGCTCTCGACAGGGGGGACAGCCCCAGCATTTT.

The genes are TRBV5-1 and TRBJ1-1; TRBD1 matches 8 bases. Germline-derived CDR1 and CDR2 are SGHRS and YFSETQ. V lost 4 bases to trimming and J lost 4 bases; unmatched junction nucleotides: 9. CDR3 length: 15 amino acids. The DNA of the CDR3 is TGCGCCAGCAGCCTAAGACAGGGGTCTAGCACTGAAGCTTTCTTT. Translation gives CASSLRQGSSTEAFF.

The V call is TRBV6-1, the J call TRBJ1-4; no reliable D call. The CDR3 has 14 amino acids. V lost 2 bases, J lost 9 bases, and 13 bases lay in between. CDR1 is MNHNS and CDR2 is SASEGT in the germline V gene. DNA of the CDR3: TGTGCCAGCAGTGAAACTGGGGAGGGTCAAAAACTGTTTTTT. This sequence encodes CASSETGEGQKLFF.

The rearrangement joins TRBV6-1 to TRBJ1-2; 9 bases line up with TRBD1. V trimming: 6 bases; J trimming: 7 bases; junction bases outside the gene matches: 9. This CDR3 comprises 14 residues. Looked up from germline, CDR1 is MNHNS and CDR2 is SASEGT. CDR3 in amino acids: CASRSPQGALGYTF. Written as DNA, the CDR3 is TGTGCCAGCAGAAGCCCACAGGGGGCGCTTGGCTACACCTTC.

The chain recombines TRBV4-3 with TRBJ2-7; D is possibly TRBD1 (5 bases). Trimming cost V 0 bases and J 4 bases, with 13 bases left between them. This CDR3 is 15 amino acids long. Germline V gene lookup returns CDR1 LGHNA and CDR2 YSLEER. Written as DNA, the CDR3 is TGCGCCAGCAGCCAAGATGTTGCAGGGAATTACGAGCAGTACTTC. It is translated as CASSQDVAGNYEQYF.

This chain joins TRBV28 and TRBJ2-7; D might be TRBD1 (6 bases). Looked up from germline, CDR1 is MDHEN and CDR2 is SYDVKM. This CDR3 has 13 residues. The V gene lost 6 bases and the J gene lost 3 bases, with 12 bases spanning the gap. The CDR3 region has the DNA TGTGCCAGCAGAAAGACAGGAAACTACGAGCAGTACTTC. The encoded protein is CASRKTGNYEQYF.

The genes are TRBV19 and TRBJ1-5; possibly TRBD1 for D (6 bases). The CDR3 has 14 residues. Between the trimmed V and J ends, which lost 3 bases and 4 bases, there was a span of 10 bases. The V gene's germline CDR1 is LNHDA and CDR2 SQIVND (reference sequence). In DNA form, the CDR3 reads TGTGCCAGTAGTATCAGGACAGCAAATCAGCCCCAGCATTTT. Translated, it gives CASSIRTANQPQHF.

This chain links TRBV18 with TRBJ2-3, with D possibly matching TRBD1 (5 bases). CDR3 length: 13 amino acids. Germline CDR1 reads KGHSH; CDR2 reads LQKENI. Trimming stripped 6 bases from V and 6 bases from J, with 13 bases between. CDR3 in amino acids: CASSQTGPDTQYF. The CDR3 DNA reads as TGTGCCAGCTCCCAAACAGGTCCGGATACGCAGTATTTT. Drawing the rest from reference TRBV18 and TRBJ2-3, the complete variable domain is NAGVMQNPRHLVRRRGQEARLRCSPMKGHSHVYWYRQLPEEGLKFMVYLQKENIIDESGMPKERFSAEFPKEGPSILRIQQVVRGDSAAYFCASSQTGPDTQYFGPGTRLTVL.

This sequence joins TRBV6-1 and TRBJ1-1, with TRBD1 matching 11 bases. The CDR3 extends over 15 amino acids. Germline V gene data show CDR1 as MNHNS and CDR2 as SASEGT. After removal of 6 bases from V and 1 base from J, the junction contained 4 bases not matched to a gene. CDR3 bases: TGTGCCAGCAGAGCGGGACAGGGGGGGAACACTGAAGCTTTCTTT. This translates into CASRAGQGGNTEAFF.

The chain is built from TRBV11-2 and TRBJ2-7; 12 bases agree with TRBD2. V lost 1 base, J lost 12 bases, and 7 bases stayed unmatched. This CDR3 region has 14 residues. Germline values: CDR1 SGHAT, CDR2 FQNNGV. CDR3 DNA: TGTGCCAGCAGCTTAGTTCCTAGCGGGGGGGATCGGTACTTC. Protein: CASSLVPSGGDRYF.

In this sample, this clone turned up once. The genes are TRBV5-4 and TRBJ1-1; 7 nucleotides line up with TRBD1. The CDR3 has 13 amino acids. Trimming removed 4 bases from V and 1 base from J; junction bases left unmatched: 1. Germline assignment: CDR1 SGHNT and CDR2 YYREEE (reference sequence). The CDR3 nucleotides are TGTGCCAGCAGCCGGGACAGGAACACTGAAGCTTTCTTT. It codes for CASSRDRNTEAFF.

The rearrangement joins TRBV7-2 to TRBJ1-5, with a weak D call TRBD1 (5 bases). Per germline, CDR1 SGHTA and CDR2 FQGNSA. CDR3 length: 15 amino acids. V shed 4 bases and J shed 7 bases, with 17 bases lying between them. The CDR3 DNA reads as TGTGCCAGCAGCTCTGGGCGGGGCGCGGTACAGCCCCAGCATTTT. Protein product: CASSSGRGAVQPQHF. Drawing the rest from reference TRBV7-2 and TRBJ1-5, the complete variable domain is GAGVSQSPSNKVTEKGKDVELRCDPISGHTALYWYRQSLGQGLEFLIYFQGNSAPDKSGLPSDRFSAERTGGSVSTLTIQRTQQEDSAVYLCASSSGRGAVQPQHFGDGTRLSIL.

This chain uses TRBV5-4 with TRBJ2-1, with 12 nucleotides matching TRBD2. Looked up from germline, CDR1 is SGHNT and CDR2 is YYREEE (reference sequence). J lost 2 bases, V lost 4 bases, and 1 base had no gene match. The CDR3 has 15 amino acids. CDR3 nucleotides: TGTGCCAGCAGCCTAGCGGGAGGGACCTACAATGAGCAGTTCTTC. Translation: CASSLAGGTYNEQFF.